The clone carrying this TCR beta chain was recorded a few times. Its antigen remains unidentified. Reverse transcribing all isolated RNA meant expressed TCRB transcripts were sequenced. Sequenced by immunoSEQ multiplex PCR; TCRdb stores in-frame clones only, minus some. This sample has 400,000 to 600,000 clones, with around 30% found just once. This specimen belongs to a study of beta chain features in type 1 diabetes. The CDR3 has 13 residues. Per the germline V gene, CDR1 is GTSNPN and CDR2 is SVGIG (reference sequence). V was shortened by 3 bases and J by 7 bases, with 12 bases between the two germline ends. Study-level findings and limits: Junctions at VDJ sites from type 1 diabetes patients had fewer insertions and more deletions. A definitive answer on HLA type influencing TCRB rearrangement was not reached here. Researchers reported that naive, central memory and Treg TCRB repertoires appeared more similar in patients than in healthy donors.

This rearrangement joins TRBV30 to TRBJ2-2; a weak D match, TRBD2 (6 bases). Sequenced: naive CD4+ T cells from blood. This TCR was recovered from a man between 18 and 29 years old in good health. CDR3 bases: TGTGCCTGGAGCCCTCGACTAGACGGGGAGCTGTTTTTT. Its translation is CAWSPRLDGELFF.